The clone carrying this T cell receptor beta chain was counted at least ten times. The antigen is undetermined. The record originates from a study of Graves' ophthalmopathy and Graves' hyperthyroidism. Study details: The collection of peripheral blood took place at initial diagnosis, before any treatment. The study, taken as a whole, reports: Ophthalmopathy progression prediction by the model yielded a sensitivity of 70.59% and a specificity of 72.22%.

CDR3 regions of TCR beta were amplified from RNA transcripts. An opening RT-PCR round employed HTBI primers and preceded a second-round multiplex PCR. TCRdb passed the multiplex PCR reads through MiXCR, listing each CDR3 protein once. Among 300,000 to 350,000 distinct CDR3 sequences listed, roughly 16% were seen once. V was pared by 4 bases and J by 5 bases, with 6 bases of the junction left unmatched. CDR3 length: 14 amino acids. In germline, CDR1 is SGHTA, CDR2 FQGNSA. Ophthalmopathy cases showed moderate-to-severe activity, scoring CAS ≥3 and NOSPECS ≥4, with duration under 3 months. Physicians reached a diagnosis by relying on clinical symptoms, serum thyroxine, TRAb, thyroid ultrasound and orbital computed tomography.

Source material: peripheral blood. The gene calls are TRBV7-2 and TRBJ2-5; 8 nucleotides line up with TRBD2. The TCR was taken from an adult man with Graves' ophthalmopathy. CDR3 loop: CASSSRGGRETQYF. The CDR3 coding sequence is TGTGCCAGCAGCTCCCGGGGGGGGCGGGAGACCCAGTACTTC. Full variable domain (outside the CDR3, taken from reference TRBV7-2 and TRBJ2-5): GAGVSQSPSNKVTEKGKDVELRCDPISGHTALYWYRQSLGQGLEFLIYFQGNSAPDKSGLPSDRFSAERTGGSVSTLTIQRTQQEDSAVYLCASSSRGGRETQYFGPGTRLLVL.